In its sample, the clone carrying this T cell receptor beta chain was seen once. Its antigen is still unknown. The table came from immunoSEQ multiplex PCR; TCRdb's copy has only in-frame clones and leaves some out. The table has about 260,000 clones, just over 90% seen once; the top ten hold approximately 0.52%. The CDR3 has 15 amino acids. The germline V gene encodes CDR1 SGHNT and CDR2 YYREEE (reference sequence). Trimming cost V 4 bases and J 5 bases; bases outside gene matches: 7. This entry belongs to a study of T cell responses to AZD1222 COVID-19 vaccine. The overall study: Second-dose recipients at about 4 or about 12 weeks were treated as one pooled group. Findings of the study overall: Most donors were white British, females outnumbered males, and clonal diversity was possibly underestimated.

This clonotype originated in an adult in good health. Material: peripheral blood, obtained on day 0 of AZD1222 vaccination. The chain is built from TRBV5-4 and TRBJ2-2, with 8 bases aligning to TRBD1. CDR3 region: CASSPRRGHTGELFF. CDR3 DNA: TGTGCCAGCAGCCCCCGCAGGGGGCATACCGGGGAGCTGTTTTTT. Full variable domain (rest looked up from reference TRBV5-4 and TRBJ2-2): ETGVTQSPTHLIKTRGQQVTLRCSSQSGHNTVSWYQQALGQGPQFIFQYYREEENGRGNFPPRFSGLQFPNYSSELNVNALELDDSALYLCASSPRRGHTGELFFGEGSRLTVL.